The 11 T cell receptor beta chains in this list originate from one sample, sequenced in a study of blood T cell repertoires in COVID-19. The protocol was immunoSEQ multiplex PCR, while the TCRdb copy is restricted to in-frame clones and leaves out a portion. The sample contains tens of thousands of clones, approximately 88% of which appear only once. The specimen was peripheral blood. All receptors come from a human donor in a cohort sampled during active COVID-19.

The CDR3 region is CASARTGSTDTQYF. As DNA, the CDR3 is TGTGCCAGCGCTAGGACAGGGAGCACAGATACGCAGTATTTT. This rearrangement joins TRBV18 to TRBJ2-3, with TRBD1 matching 8 bases. CDR3 length: 14 amino acids. J gave up 0 bases and V 8 bases, and 4 bases lay outside the gene matches. Germline values: CDR1 KGHSH, CDR2 LQKENI.

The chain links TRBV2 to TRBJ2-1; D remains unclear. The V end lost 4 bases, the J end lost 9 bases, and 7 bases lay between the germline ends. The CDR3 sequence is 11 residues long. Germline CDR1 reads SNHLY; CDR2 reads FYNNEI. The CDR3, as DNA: TGTGCCAGCAGTGGGGCCCTTGAGCAGTTCTTC. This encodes CASSGALEQFF.

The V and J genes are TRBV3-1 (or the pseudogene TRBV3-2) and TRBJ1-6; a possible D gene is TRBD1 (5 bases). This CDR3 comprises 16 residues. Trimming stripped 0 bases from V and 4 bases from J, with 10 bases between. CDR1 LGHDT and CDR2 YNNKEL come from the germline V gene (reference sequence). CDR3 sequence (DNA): TGTGCCAGCAGCCAAGACGGGGGGTGGTATAATTCACCCCTCCACTTT. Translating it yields CASSQDGGWYNSPLHF.

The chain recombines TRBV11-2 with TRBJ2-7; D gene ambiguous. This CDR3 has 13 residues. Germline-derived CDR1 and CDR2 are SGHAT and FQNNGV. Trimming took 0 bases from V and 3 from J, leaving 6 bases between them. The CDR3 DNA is TGTGCCAGCAGCTTAGATTCCTTCTACGAGCAGTACTTC. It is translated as CASSLDSFYEQYF.

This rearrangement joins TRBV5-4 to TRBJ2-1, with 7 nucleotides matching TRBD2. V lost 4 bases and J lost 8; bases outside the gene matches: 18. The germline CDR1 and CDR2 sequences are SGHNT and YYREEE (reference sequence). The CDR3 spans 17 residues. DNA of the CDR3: TGTGCCAGCAGCCAAGGGACTACTCGCGGTGGGCGCGATGAGCAGTTCTTC. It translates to CASSQGTTRGGRDEQFF.

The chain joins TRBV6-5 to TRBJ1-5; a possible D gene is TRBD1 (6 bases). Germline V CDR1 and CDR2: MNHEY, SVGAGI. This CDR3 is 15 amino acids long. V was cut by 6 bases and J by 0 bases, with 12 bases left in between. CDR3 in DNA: TGTGCCAGCAGGCGGGGGCGCTATAGCAATCAGCCCCAGCATTTT. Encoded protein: CASRRGRYSNQPQHF.

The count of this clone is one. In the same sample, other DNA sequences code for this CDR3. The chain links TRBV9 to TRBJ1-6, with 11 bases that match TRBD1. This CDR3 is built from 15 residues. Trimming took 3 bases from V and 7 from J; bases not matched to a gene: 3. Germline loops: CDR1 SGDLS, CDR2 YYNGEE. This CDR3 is CASSAGQGANSPLHF. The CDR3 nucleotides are TGTGCCAGCAGCGCTGGACAGGGGGCAAATTCACCCCTCCACTTT.

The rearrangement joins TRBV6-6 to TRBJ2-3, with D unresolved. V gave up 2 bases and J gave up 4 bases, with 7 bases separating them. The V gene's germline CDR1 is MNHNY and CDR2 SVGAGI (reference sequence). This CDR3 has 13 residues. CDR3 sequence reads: CASSYTPPDTQYF. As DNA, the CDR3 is TGTGCCAGCAGTTACACTCCGCCAGATACGCAGTATTTT.

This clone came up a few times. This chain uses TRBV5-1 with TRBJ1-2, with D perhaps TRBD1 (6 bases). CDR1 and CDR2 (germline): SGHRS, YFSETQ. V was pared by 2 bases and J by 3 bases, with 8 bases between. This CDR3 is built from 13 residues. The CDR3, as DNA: TGCGCCAGCAGCTTTGAGGGGGACTATGGCTACACCTTC. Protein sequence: CASSFEGDYGYTF.

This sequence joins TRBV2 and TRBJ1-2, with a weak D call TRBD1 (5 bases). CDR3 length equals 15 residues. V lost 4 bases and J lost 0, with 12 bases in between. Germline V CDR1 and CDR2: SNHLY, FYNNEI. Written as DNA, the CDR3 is TGTGCCAGCAGTGTCAGGGCCCCGTCTAACTATGGCTACACCTTC. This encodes CASSVRAPSNYGYTF.

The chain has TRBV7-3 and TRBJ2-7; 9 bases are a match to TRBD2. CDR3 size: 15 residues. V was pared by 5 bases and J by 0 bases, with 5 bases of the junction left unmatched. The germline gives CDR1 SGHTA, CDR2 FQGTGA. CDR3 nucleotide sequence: TGTGCCAGCAGCCGTCTAGCGGGACTCTCCTACGAGCAGTACTTC. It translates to CASSRLAGLSYEQYF.